The subject of this entry is one T cell receptor beta chain. The data were taken from a study of blood T cell repertoires in COVID-19. Overall study context: In each case, the material was cDNA or gDNA derived from T cells, B-cell-depleted T cells, or PBMCs.

Some clones are missing from TCRdb's copy, which holds only in-frame ones; the method was immunoSEQ multiplex PCR. The data hold 150,000 to 200,000 clones, with approximately 87% observed a single time. Specimen: peripheral blood. The TCR comes from a man between 18 and 29 years old with active or convalescent COVID-19.

The CDR3 bases are TGTGCCAGCAACCAAGCAGGATCGGAGACCCAGTACTTC. This codes for CASNQAGSETQYF. This rearrangement joins TRBV6-5 to TRBJ2-5; D is ambiguous. The CDR3 loop spans 13 amino acids. Germline V gene data show CDR1 as MNHEY and CDR2 as SVGAGI. V gave up 7 bases and J gave up 5 bases, with 14 bases separating them.